This T cell receptor (beta chain) derives from a study of T cells after yellow fever vaccination. TCRdb itself ran the 5' RACE reads through MiXCR, one entry per CDR3 protein. The sample lists roughly 250,000 distinct CDR3 sequences, under 15% occurring once. Overall study findings and caveats: It was a weaker secondary response, yet one that peaked faster, at day 5 versus 15.

The germline CDR1 and CDR2 sequences are DFQATT and SNEGSKA (reference sequence). V shed 5 bases and J shed 4 bases, with 10 bases lying between them. This CDR3 is built from 12 residues. The sample holds a few counts of this clonotype. Its antigen is currently unknown. The rearrangement joins TRBV20-1 to TRBJ2-3; D unresolved. Sequencing was performed on CD4+ T cells sorted from PBMCs, taken 45 days after the yellow fever booster vaccination. This TCR derives from a man aged 25 to 40 who received the YFV17D yellow fever vaccine. The CDR3 DNA reads TGCAGTGCTCGGGTAATGGCAGATACGCAGTATTTT. It is translated as CSARVMADTQYF.